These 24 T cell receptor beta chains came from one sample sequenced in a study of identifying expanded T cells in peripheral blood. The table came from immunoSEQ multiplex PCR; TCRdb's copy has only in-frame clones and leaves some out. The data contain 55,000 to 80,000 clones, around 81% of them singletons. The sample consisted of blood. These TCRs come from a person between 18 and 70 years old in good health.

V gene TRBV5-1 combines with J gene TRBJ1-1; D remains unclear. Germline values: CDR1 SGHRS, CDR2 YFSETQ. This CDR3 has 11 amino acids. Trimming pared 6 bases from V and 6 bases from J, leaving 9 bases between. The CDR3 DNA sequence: TGCGCCAGCACCTCAGGATCTGAAGCTTTCTTT. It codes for CASTSGSEAFF.

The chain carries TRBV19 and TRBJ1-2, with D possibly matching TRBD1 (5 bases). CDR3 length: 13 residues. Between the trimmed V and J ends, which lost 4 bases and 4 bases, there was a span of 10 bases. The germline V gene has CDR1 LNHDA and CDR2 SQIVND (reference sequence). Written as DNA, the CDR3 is TGTGCCAGTAGTAGGGGGACCCCCTATGGCTACACCTTC. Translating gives CASSRGTPYGYTF.

The CDR3 protein is CASSQDGQAAGLYF. For the CDR3, the DNA is TGTGCCAGCAGCCAAGATGGGCAGGCCGCGGGTCTGTACTTC. The gene calls are TRBV4-2 and TRBJ2-7; maybe TRBD2 (5 bases). V was pared by 0 bases and J by 12 bases, with 18 bases between. This CDR3 region has 14 residues. Germline V gives CDR1 LGHNA, CDR2 YNFKEQ.

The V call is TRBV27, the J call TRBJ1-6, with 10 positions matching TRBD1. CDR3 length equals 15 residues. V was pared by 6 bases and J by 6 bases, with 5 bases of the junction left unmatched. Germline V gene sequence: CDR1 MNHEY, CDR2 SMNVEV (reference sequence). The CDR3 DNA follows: TGTGCCAGCAGCCGACAGGGGGCCTTTAATTCACCCCTCCACTTT. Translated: CASSRQGAFNSPLHF.

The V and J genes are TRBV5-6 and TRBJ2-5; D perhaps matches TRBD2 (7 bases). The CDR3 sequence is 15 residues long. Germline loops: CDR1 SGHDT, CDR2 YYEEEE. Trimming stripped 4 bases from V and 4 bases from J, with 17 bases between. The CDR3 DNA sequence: TGTGCCAGCAGCGTCGGGGGGATCAGGGGAGAGACCCAGTACTTC. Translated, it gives CASSVGGIRGETQYF.

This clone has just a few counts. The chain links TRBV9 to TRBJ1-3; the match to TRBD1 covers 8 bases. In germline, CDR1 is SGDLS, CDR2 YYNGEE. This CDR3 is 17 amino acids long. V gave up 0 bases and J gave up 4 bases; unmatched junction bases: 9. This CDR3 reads CASSVDRDRSRGNTIYF. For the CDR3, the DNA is TGTGCCAGCAGCGTAGATAGGGACAGGAGTCGAGGAAACACCATATATTTT.

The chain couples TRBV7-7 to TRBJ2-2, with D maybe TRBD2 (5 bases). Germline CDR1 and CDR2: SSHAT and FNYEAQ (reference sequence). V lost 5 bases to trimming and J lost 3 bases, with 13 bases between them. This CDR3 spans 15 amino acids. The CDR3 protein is CASSPYLDYTGELFF. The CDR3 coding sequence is TGTGCCAGCAGCCCATACCTGGACTACACCGGGGAGCTGTTTTTT.

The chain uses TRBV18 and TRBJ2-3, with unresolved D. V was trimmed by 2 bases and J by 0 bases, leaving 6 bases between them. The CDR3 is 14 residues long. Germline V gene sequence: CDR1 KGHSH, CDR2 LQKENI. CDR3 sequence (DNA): TGTGCCAGCTCACCAGGGCAGAGCACAGATACGCAGTATTTT. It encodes CASSPGQSTDTQYF.

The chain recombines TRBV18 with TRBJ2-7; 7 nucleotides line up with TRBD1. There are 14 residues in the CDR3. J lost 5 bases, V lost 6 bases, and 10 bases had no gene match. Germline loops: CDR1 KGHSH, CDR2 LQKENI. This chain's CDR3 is CASSSRTGRDEQYF. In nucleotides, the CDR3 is TGTGCCAGCTCCTCCAGGACAGGTCGGGACGAGCAGTACTTC.

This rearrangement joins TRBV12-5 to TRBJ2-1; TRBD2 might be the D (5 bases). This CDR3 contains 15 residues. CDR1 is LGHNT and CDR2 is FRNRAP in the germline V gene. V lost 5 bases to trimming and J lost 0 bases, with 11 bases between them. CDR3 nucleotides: TGTGCTAGTGGTCCAATGACTAACTCCTACAATGAGCAGTTCTTC. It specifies CASGPMTNSYNEQFF.

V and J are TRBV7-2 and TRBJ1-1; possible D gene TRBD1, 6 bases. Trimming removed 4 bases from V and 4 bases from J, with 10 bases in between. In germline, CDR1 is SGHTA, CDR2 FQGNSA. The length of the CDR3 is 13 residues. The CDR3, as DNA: TGTGCCAGCAGCTCCAGGGGAAGCACTGAAGCTTTCTTT. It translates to CASSSRGSTEAFF.

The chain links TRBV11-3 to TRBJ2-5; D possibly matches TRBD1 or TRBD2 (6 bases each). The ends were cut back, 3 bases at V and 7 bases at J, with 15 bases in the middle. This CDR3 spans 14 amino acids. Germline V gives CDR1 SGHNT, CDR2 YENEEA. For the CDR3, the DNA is TGTGCCAGCAGCTTGGGGGGCCTCCGCGGGACCCAGTACTTC. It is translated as CASSLGGLRGTQYF.

The CDR3 reads CASSSASGRARETQYF. The CDR3 coding sequence is TGTGCCAGCAGCTCCGCTAGCGGGAGGGCCCGGGAGACCCAGTACTTC. V usage is TRBV11-3 and J usage is TRBJ2-5; TRBD2 matches 12 bases. V gave up 4 bases and J gave up 5 bases; unmatched junction bases: 8. This CDR3 comprises 16 residues. Germline lookup yields CDR1 SGHNT and CDR2 YENEEA. Full variable domain (rest looked up from reference TRBV11-3 and TRBJ2-5): EAGVVQSPRYKIIEKKQPVAFWCNPISGHNTLYWYLQNLGQGPELLIRYENEEAVDDSQLPKDRFSAERLKGVDSTLKIQPAELGDSAVYLCASSSASGRARETQYFGPGTRLLVL.

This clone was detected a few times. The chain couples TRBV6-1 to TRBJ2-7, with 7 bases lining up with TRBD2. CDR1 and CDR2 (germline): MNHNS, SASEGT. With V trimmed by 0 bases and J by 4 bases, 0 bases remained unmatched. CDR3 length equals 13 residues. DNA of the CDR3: TGTGCCAGCAGTGAAGCGCGGGGGTACGAGCAGTACGTC. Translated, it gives CASSEARGYEQYV.

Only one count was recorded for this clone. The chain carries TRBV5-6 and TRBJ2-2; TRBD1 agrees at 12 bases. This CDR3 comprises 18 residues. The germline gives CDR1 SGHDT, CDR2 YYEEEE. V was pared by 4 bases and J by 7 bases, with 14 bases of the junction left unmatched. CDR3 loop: CASSHKPWDRGRVGELFF. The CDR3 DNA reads TGTGCCAGCAGCCATAAACCCTGGGACAGGGGGCGAGTCGGGGAGCTGTTTTTT.

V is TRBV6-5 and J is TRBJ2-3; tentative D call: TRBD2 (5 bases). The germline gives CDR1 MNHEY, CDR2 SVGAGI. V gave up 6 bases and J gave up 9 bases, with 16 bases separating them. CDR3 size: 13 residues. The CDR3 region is CASREDAHGTQYF. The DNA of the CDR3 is TGTGCCAGCAGGGAGGATGCCCATGGGACGCAGTATTTT.

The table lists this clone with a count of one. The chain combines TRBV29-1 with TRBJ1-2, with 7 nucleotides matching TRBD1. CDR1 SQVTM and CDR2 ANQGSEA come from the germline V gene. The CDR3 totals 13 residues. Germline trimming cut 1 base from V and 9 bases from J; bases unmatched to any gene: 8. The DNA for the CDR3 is TGCAGCGTTGAAGTCGGAGGGGGCACAAGCTACACCTTC. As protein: CSVEVGGGTSYTF.

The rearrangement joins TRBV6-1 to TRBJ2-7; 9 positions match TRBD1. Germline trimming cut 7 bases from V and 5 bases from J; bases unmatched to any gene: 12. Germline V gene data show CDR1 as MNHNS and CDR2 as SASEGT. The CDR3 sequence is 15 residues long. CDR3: CASTPAKDRGHEQYF. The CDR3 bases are TGTGCCAGCACACCAGCTAAGGACAGGGGTCACGAGCAGTACTTC.

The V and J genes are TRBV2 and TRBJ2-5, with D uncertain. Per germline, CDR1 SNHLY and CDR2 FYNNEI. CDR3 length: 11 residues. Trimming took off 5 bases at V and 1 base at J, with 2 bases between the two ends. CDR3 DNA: TGTGCCAGCAGTTTCCAAGAGACCCAGTACTTC. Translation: CASSFQETQYF.

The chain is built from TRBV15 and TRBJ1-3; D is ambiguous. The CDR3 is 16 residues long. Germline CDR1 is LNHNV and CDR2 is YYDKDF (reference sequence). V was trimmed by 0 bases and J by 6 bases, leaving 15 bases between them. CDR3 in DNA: TGTGCCACCAGCAGAGATCGGATCGCGCCCTTAAACACCATATATTTT. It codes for CATSRDRIAPLNTIYF.

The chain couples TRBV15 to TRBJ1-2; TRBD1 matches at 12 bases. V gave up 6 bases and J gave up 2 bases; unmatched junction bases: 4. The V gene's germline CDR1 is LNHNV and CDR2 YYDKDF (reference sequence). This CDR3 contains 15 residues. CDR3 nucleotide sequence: TGTGCCACCAGTACCGGGACAGGGGGCAACTATGGCTACACCTTC. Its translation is CATSTGTGGNYGYTF.

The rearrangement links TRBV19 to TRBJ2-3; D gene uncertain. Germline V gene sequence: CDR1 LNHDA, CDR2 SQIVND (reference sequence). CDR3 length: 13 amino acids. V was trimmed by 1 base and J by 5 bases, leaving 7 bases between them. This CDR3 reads CASSIARRDTQYF. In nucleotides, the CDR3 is TGTGCCAGTAGTATAGCCAGGCGAGATACGCAGTATTTT.

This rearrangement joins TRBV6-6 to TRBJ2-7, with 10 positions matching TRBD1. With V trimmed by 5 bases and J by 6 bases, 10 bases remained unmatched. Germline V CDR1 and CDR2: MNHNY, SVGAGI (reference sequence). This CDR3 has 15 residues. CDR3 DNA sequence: TGTGCCAGCAGTGACCCGGGACAGGGGTCGTCCGAGCAGTACGTC. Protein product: CASSDPGQGSSEQYV.

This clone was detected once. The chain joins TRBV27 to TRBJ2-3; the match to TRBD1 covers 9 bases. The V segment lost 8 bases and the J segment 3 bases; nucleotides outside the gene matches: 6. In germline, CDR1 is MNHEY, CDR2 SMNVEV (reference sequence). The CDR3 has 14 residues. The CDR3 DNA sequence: TGTGCCAGCGGCCGAGGACAGGGGACAGATACGCAGTATTTT. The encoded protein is CASGRGQGTDTQYF.